A selection of T cell receptor beta chains follows, all from one sample in a study of cytomegalovirus exposure and HLA in healthy donors. Some clones are missing from TCRdb's copy, which holds only in-frame ones; the method was immunoSEQ multiplex PCR. The sample lists some 150,000 clones, 75% to 80% occurring once. The sample consisted of PBMCs. The receptors originated from a woman aged 45 to 65 in good health and CMV-seronegative. Both conserved end residues are trimmed from each CDR3. Clone size is shown for a subset of rows, as once, few, many or a class of expanded clone.

v_gene	abundance	CDR3aa
TRBV30	few	AWSQDSEQY
TRBV19	-	ASSSRGRDTEAF
TRBV18	-	ASSPQTGAMNTEAF
TRBV11-2	-	ASSSGGQGASTDTQY
TRBV21-1	-	ATSRGGRVCGYT
TRBV7-3	-	ASSFTSAANEQF
TRBV6-6	-	AISGGVSTDTQY
TRBV15	-	ATSYGTSVETQY
TRBV9	-	ASSVGTGSNQPQH
TRBV2	once	ASSGNKDRAYEQY
TRBV7-8	-	ASSRPGQGAPGQPQH
TRBV4-1	-	ASSQGTNTGELF
TRBV28	-	ASRIQGNTYEQY
TRBV28	-	ASSFRTRVTGEKLF
TRBV4-2	-	ASSQELGAGNTIY
TRBV4-1	-	ASSQQLKETQY
TRBV2	-	ASGYEGIRRVEAF
TRBV15	-	ATRSGLTNTGELF
TRBV28	-	ASAGAIYGNTEAF
TRBV6-6	few	ASSYSDQGTEAF
TRBV19	-	ASSIRVAESTEAF
TRBV7-2	-	ASSLRGSYNEQF
TRBV7-2	once	ASSLGGNTIY
TRBV5-5	few	ASSLMPSGTGISNQPQH
TRBV5-6	-	ASRPSGGSGNTIY
TRBV19	-	ASSIKGALQETQY
TRBV11-2	-	ASSLAGGGGRYT
TRBV6-5	-	ASSDDTGPTYEQY
TRBV11-3	-	ASSYSGDTEAF